This paragraph reports one T cell receptor (beta chain). Germline V gene data show CDR1 as LGHNA and CDR2 as YSLEER. The ends were cut back, 0 bases at V and 6 bases at J, with 20 bases in the middle. This CDR3 has 18 residues. As handled by the study authors: Amplifying reference gene primers gave estimates of nucleated cell counts. The assay was immunoSEQ multiplex PCR, and TCRdb's table has in-frame clones only and misses some. The D gene and trimming were derived from the DNA, and the V and J assignments and clone size from that table. The sample includes around 68,000 clones, around 80% of them seen just once. This record comes from a study of blood T cell repertoires in COVID-19. Study context: Acute and convalescent COVID-19 specimens originated in the United States, Italy and Spain. Nucleic acid was either cDNA or gDNA, and it came from T cells, B-cell-depleted T cells, or PBMCs.

This TCR derives from a human donor in a cohort sampled during active COVID-19. The rearrangement uses TRBV4-3 and TRBJ2-2; TRBD2 might be the D (6 bases). The sequenced material came from peripheral blood. The CDR3, as DNA: TGCGCCAGCAGCCAAGATCCCCGGGGGTCCCCACTAGCCGGGGAGCTGTTTTTT. Protein product: CASSQDPRGSPLAGELFF.